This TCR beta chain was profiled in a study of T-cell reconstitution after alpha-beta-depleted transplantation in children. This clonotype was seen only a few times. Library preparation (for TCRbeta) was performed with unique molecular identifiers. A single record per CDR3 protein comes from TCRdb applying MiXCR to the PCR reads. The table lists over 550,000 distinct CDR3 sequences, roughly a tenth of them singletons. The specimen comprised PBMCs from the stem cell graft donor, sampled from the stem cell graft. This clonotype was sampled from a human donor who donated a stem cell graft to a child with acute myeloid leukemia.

CDR3 in DNA: TGTGCCATCACCCCACTAGCGAGTTACAATGAGCAGTTCTTC. The encoded protein is CAITPLASYNEQFF. This chain uses TRBV7-2 with TRBJ2-1; 7 bases align to TRBD2. Per the germline V gene, CDR1 is SGHTA and CDR2 is FQGNSA. CDR3 length equals 14 residues. Trimming removed 10 bases from V and 4 bases from J; junction bases left unmatched: 10.